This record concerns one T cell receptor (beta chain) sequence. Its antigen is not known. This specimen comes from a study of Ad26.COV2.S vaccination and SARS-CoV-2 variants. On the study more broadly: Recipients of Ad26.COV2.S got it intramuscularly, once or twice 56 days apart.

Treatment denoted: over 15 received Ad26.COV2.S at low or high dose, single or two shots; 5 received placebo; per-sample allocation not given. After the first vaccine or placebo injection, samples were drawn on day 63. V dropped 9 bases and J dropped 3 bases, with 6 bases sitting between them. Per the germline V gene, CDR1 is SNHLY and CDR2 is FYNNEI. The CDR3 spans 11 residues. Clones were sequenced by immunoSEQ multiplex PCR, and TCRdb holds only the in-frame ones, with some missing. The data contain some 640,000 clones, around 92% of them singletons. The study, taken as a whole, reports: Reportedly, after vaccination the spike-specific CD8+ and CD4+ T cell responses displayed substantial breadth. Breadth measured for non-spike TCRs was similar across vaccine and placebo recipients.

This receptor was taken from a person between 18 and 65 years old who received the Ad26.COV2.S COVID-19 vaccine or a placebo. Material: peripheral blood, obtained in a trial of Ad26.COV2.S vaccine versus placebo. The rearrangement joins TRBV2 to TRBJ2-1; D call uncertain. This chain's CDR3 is CASCYYNEQFF. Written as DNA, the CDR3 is TGTGCCAGTTGTTACTACAATGAGCAGTTCTTC.